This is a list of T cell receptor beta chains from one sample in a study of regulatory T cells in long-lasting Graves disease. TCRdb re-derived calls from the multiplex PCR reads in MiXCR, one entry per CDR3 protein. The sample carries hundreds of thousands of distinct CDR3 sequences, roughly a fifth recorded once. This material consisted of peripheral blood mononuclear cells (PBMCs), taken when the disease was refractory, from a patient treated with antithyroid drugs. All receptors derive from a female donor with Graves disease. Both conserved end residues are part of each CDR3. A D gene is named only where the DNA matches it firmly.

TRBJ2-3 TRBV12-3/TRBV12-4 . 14 CASGGASLTDTQYF
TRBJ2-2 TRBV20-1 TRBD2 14 CSAFSGSWAGELFF
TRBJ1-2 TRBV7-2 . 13 CASSLAGFLGYTF
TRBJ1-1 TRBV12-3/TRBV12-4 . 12 CASSATVYEAFF
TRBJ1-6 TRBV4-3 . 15 CASSQTRDFNSPLHF
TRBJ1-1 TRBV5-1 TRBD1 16 CASSSGTRGLGTEAFF
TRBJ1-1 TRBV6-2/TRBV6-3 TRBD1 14 CASRIDRDGTEAFF
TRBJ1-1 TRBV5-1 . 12 CASSPGLTEAFF
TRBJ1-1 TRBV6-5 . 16 CASSYGGGLMNTEAFF
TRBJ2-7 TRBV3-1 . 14 CASSQGLGADEQYF
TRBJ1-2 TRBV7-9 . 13 CASGTSGSYGYTF
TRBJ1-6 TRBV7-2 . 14 CASSFQGPHSPLHF
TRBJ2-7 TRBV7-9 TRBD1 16 CASSLSPGQGFYEQYF
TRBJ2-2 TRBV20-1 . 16 CSARPSALANTGELFF
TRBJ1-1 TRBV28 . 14 CASSLRGWNTEAFF
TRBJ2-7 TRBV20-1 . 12 CSAREDGNEQYF
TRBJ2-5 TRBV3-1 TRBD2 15 CASSAGTSPWETQYF
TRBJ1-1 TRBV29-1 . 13 CSVVRQLNTEAFF
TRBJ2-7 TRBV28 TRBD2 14 CASGAIAGVYEQYF
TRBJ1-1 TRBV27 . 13 CASRGRGATEAFF
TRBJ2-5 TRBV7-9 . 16 CASSLVCRHVIETQYF
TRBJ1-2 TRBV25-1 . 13 CASSEQGTYGYTF
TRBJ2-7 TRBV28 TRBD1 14 CASRGQGAFYEQYF
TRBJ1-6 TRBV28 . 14 CASSLEGYNSPLHF
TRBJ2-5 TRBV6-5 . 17 CASSYSGSGLLQETQYF
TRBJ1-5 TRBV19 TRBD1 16 CASTATGDRGFKPQHF
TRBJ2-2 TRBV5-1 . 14 CASSLITNTGELFF
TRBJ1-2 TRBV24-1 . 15 CATSDSRPPGHGYTF
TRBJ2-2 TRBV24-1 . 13 CATSDAGQGELFF
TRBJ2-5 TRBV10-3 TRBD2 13 CAIRAGGLETQYF
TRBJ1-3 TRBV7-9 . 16 CASSAVRLGSGNTIYF
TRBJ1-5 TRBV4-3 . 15 CASSQDARANQPQHF
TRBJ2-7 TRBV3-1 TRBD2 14 CASGGGTSNGEQYF